These T cell receptor beta chains were read from a single sample in a study of regulatory T cells in long-lasting Graves disease. One entry per CDR3 protein, called by TCRdb with MiXCR from the multiplex PCR reads. Among 350,000 to 450,000 distinct CDR3 sequences listed, 10% to 15% were seen once. These same records also appear under a second study, on T cells in Graves' hyperthyroidism and ophthalmopathy.

The starting material was peripheral blood mononuclear cells (PBMCs), obtained at new diagnosis, from a patient treated with antithyroid drugs. These receptors were collected from a woman aged 18-30 years with Graves disease. Each CDR3 is given with its conserved first and last residue. The order of the fields is CDR3 length, D gene, V gene, clone size, J gene, CDR3 protein, CDR3 DNA. A D gene is named only where the DNA matches it firmly. Clone size, where shown, is once, few, many, or a class for clones that have expanded.

>12|TRBD1|TRBV4-3|NA|TRBJ1-4
CATRQGLGQLFF
TGCGCCACTCGACAGGGGTTAGGGCAACTGTTTTTT
>14|NA|TRBV6-1|few|TRBJ2-1
CASSKRPHWDEQFF
TGTGCCAGCTCCAAACGACCCCACTGGGACGAGCAGTTCTTC
>18|NA|TRBV7-3|NA|TRBJ2-7
CASSLSFEAERTTYEQYF
TGTGCCAGCAGCTTATCATTCGAAGCGGAGCGGACCACCTACGAGCAGTACTTC
>16|NA|TRBV29-1|many|TRBJ2-2
CSAVTHGRHNTGELFF
TGCAGCGCTGTAACACACGGACGGCATAACACCGGGGAGCTGTTTTTT
>13|NA|TRBV29-1|NA|TRBJ2-1
CSVEGYSYNEQFF
TGCAGCGTTGAGGGCTACTCCTACAATGAGCAGTTCTTC
>17|TRBD2|TRBV4-3|NA|TRBJ2-4
CASSQSGLAVAKNIQYF
TGCGCCAGCAGCCAATCGGGACTAGCGGTAGCCAAAAACATTCAGTACTTC
>13|NA|TRBV2|many|TRBJ1-4
CAGGGSTNEKLFF
TGTGCAGGGGGAGGATCAACTAATGAAAAACTGTTTTTT
>14|NA|TRBV7-3|many|TRBJ2-2
CASSLHRDTGELFF
TGTGCCAGCAGCTTGCACAGGGACACCGGGGAGCTGTTTTTT
>19|TRBD2|TRBV6-5|many|TRBJ2-1
CASSYPNPPRELAGDEQFF
TGTGCCAGCAGTTACCCTAACCCCCCTCGCGAACTAGCGGGGGATGAGCAGTTCTTC
>15|NA|TRBV6-5|many|TRBJ2-7
CASSYSDEGSYEQYF
TGTGCCAGCAGTTACTCAGACGAGGGGTCCTACGAGCAGTACTTC
>11|NA|TRBV6-2/TRBV6-3|many|TRBJ2-3
CAGSPTDTQYF
TGTGCCGGCAGCCCCACAGATACGCAGTATTTT
>15|TRBD1|TRBV20-1|once|TRBJ1-1
CSATPAGTGGTEAFF
TGCAGTGCCACCCCCGCCGGGACAGGGGGCACTGAAGCTTTCTTT
>16|NA|TRBV20-1|many|TRBJ1-1
CSATTDRAGARGEAFF
TGCAGTGCTACCACCGACCGGGCGGGGGCCAGAGGGGAAGCTTTCTTT
>14|TRBD1|TRBV20-1|many|TRBJ2-1
CSAPYRGSGDEQFF
TGCAGTGCGCCTTACAGGGGATCGGGCGATGAGCAGTTCTTC
>14|NA|TRBV19|NA|TRBJ2-1
CASSIVPTYNEQFF
TGTGCCAGTAGTATAGTCCCCACATACAATGAGCAGTTCTTC
>12|NA|TRBV3-1|NA|TRBJ2-3
CATGTRSDTQYF
TGTGCCACCGGAACGAGGTCAGATACGCAGTATTTT
>16|NA|TRBV12-3/TRBV12-4|many|TRBJ2-7
CASSFLAFREEYEQYF
TGTGCCAGCAGTTTTTTAGCGTTCAGGGAAGAGTACGAGCAGTACTTC
>15|NA|TRBV4-3|few|TRBJ1-2
CASSQAIGVDYGYTF
TGCGCCAGCAGCCAAGCTATCGGGGTTGACTATGGCTACACCTTC
>13|NA|TRBV7-2|many|TRBJ2-1
CASSPATYNEQFF
TGTGCCAGCAGCCCCGCGACCTACAATGAGCAGTTCTTC
>14|TRBD2|TRBV20-1|NA|TRBJ2-3
CSATPDGGEDTQYF
TGCAGTGCTACCCCCGACGGGGGGGAGGATACGCAGTATTTT
>13|TRBD1|TRBV6-2/TRBV6-3|many|TRBJ2-7
CASRTGTGYEQYF
TGTGCCAGCAGGACCGGGACAGGCTACGAGCAGTACTTC
>14|NA|TRBV12-3/TRBV12-4|many|TRBJ1-1
CASRARGKNTEAFF
TGTGCCAGCAGGGCAAGGGGGAAGAACACTGAAGCTTTCTTT
>15|NA|TRBV28|many|TRBJ2-5
CASRERRGHQETQYF
TGTGCCAGCAGGGAGCGGAGGGGCCACCAAGAGACCCAGTACTTC
>14|NA|TRBV12-3/TRBV12-4|NA|TRBJ1-4
CASSIRVRNEKLFF
TGTGCCAGCAGTATCAGGGTGAGGAATGAAAAACTGTTTTTT
>16|TRBD2|TRBV28|many|TRBJ2-5
CASSLLTSGRRETQYF
TGTGCCAGCAGTTTATTAACTAGCGGGAGAAGAGAGACCCAGTACTTC
>13|TRBD1|TRBV6-1|many|TRBJ2-2
CASRTGSAGELFF
TGTGCCAGCAGGACAGGGTCCGCCGGGGAGCTGTTTTTT
>19|TRBD2|TRBV11-2|many|TRBJ2-3
CASSFHLGLAGAGTDTQYF
TGTGCCAGCAGCTTCCATCTGGGGCTAGCGGGAGCGGGCACAGATACGCAGTATTTT
>13|NA|TRBV4-1|many|TRBJ2-7
CASSPQVDGEQYF
TGCGCCAGCAGCCCGCAGGTCGACGGCGAGCAGTACTTC
>19|NA|TRBV28|many|TRBJ2-7
CASSSLRTGRRGGPYEQYF
TGTGCCAGCAGTTCACTGCGGACAGGGCGAAGGGGGGGTCCCTACGAGCAGTACTTC
>13|NA|TRBV14|many|TRBJ2-1
CASTGFNYNEQFF
TGTGCCAGTACGGGCTTTAACTACAATGAGCAGTTCTTC
>16|TRBD2|TRBV20-1|NA|TRBJ2-1
CSARELAGVFMNEQFF
TGCAGTGCTAGAGAGCTAGCGGGAGTGTTTATGAATGAGCAGTTCTTC
>16|TRBD2|TRBV9|NA|TRBJ2-1
CASSVEGSGRRDEQFF
TGTGCCAGCAGCGTAGAGGGAAGCGGGAGAAGAGATGAGCAGTTCTTC
>14|NA|TRBV7-2|NA|TRBJ2-7
CASSPEGAYYEQYF
TGTGCCAGCAGCCCGGAGGGAGCCTACTACGAGCAGTACTTC
>16|TRBD2|TRBV5-1|many|TRBJ2-2
CASTEPGTRNTGQLFF
TGCGCCAGCACCGAACCCGGGACTAGGAACACCGGGCAGCTGTTTTTT
>15|NA|TRBV14|NA|TRBJ1-1
CASSQVGWAHTEAFF
TGTGCCAGCAGCCAAGTTGGGTGGGCACACACTGAAGCTTTCTTT
>16|NA|TRBV12-3/TRBV12-4|few|TRBJ1-1
CASSSLGGQGNSEAFF
TGTGCCAGCAGTTCCCTAGGAGGCCAAGGGAACTCTGAAGCTTTCTTT
>17|TRBD2|TRBV5-1|NA|TRBJ2-7
CASSFDVGLAVEFEQYF
TGCGCCAGCAGCTTTGATGTGGGACTAGCAGTTGAGTTCGAGCAGTACTTC
>13|NA|TRBV5-1|NA|TRBJ1-1
CASSFTGSTEAFF
TGCGCCAGCAGTTTTACCGGGAGCACTGAAGCTTTCTTT
>14|NA|TRBV9|many|TRBJ1-2
CASSVPGGSSDYTF
TGTGCCAGCAGCGTACCGGGGGGATCCTCGGACTACACCTTC
>11|NA|TRBV6-2/TRBV6-3|few|TRBJ2-1
CASSYSAEQFF
TGTGCCAGCAGTTACTCTGCGGAGCAGTTCTTC